This entry lists 19 T cell receptor beta chains sequenced from one sample in a study of control samples from healthy donors and cancer patients. Sequenced by immunoSEQ multiplex PCR; TCRdb stores in-frame clones only, minus some. The table shows 98,000 or so clones, with about 79% occurring only once. The sequencing sample was made of blood. The receptors shown here come from a woman aged 30 to 39 in good health.

The rearrangement links TRBV27 to TRBJ1-2; D not resolved. CDR3 length equals 15 residues. V lost 3 bases and J 0 bases, leaving 11 bases between the germline ends. Germline-derived CDR1 and CDR2 are MNHEY and SMNVEV (reference sequence). The CDR3 nucleotides are TGTGCCAGCAGTTTTGGAGGGAAGGCTAACTATGGCTACACCTTC. This codes for CASSFGGKANYGYTF.

V gene TRBV7-3 combines with J gene TRBJ1-2; possibly TRBD1 for D (5 bases). The CDR3 loop spans 18 amino acids. The V gene lost 0 bases and the J gene lost 1 base, with 18 bases spanning the gap. The germline V gene has CDR1 SGHTA and CDR2 FQGTGA. CDR3: CASSLTGSWGSSNYGYTF. The CDR3 DNA reads as TGTGCCAGCAGCTTAACGGGGTCCTGGGGCTCCAGTAACTATGGCTACACCTTC.

The chain employs TRBV5-1 and TRBJ1-1, with D perhaps TRBD1 (6 bases). With 0 bases removed from V and 3 bases from J, the gap between germline ends came to 6 bases. The length of the CDR3 is 13 residues. Germline CDR1 reads SGHRS; CDR2 reads YFSETQ. CDR3 residues: CASSLDRDTEAFF. The CDR3 DNA reads as TGCGCCAGCAGCTTGGACAGGGACACTGAAGCTTTCTTT.

The CDR3 loop is CASSRLLAGGGVDTQYF. The DNA of the CDR3 is TGCGCCAGCAGTCGTCTATTAGCGGGGGGAGGAGTAGATACGCAGTATTTT. The chain couples TRBV4-3 to TRBJ2-3; 10 bases match TRBD2. V lost 6 bases and J lost 5; bases outside the gene matches: 14. Germline CDR1 reads LGHNA; CDR2 reads YSLEER. The CDR3 is made up of 17 amino acids.

V and J are TRBV9 and TRBJ2-3; D gene unclear. V was cut by 3 bases and J by 2 bases, with 13 bases left in between. Germline values: CDR1 SGDLS, CDR2 YYNGEE. The CDR3 contains 15 residues. The DNA for the CDR3 is TGTGCCAGCAGCGCTTGGGGTACAAACACAGATACGCAGTATTTT. It is translated as CASSAWGTNTDTQYF.

CDR3 region: CATTGAGQGPGNEQFF. The CDR3 DNA is TGTGCGACAACAGGGGCGGGACAGGGCCCGGGCAATGAGCAGTTCTTC. The chain uses TRBV19 and TRBJ2-1, with 9 positions matching TRBD1. The germline CDR1 and CDR2 sequences are LNHDA and SQIVND (reference sequence). This CDR3 has 16 residues.

The chain carries TRBV15 and TRBJ1-5, with D possibly being TRBD1 (5 bases). Germline CDR1 and CDR2: LNHNV and YYDKDF (reference sequence). V lost 1 base and J lost 0, with 16 bases in between. The CDR3 contains 18 residues. The CDR3 sequence: CATSRAGARRYSNQPQHF. CDR3 DNA sequence: TGTGCCACCAGCAGAGCCGGGGCTAGACGATATAGCAATCAGCCCCAGCATTTT.

This clone was detected once. The DNA of the CDR3 is TGTGCCAGCAGAACAGGGGGCGAGGAGACCCAGTACTTC. It encodes CASRTGGEETQYF. The chain combines TRBV3-1 (or the pseudogene TRBV3-2) with TRBJ2-5, with 9 bases aligning to TRBD1. Germline trimming cut 6 bases from V and 5 bases from J; bases unmatched to any gene: 4. Germline CDR1 LGHDT, CDR2 YNNKEL (reference sequence). This CDR3 is 13 amino acids long.

The chain employs TRBV19 and TRBJ1-5, with TRBD1 matching 11 bases. The V segment lost 6 bases and the J segment 6 bases; nucleotides outside the gene matches: 7. The CDR3 sequence is 15 residues long. Germline values: CDR1 LNHDA, CDR2 SQIVND (reference sequence). The chain's CDR3 is CASSHGTGGGQPQHF. CDR3 in DNA: TGTGCCAGTAGCCATGGGACAGGGGGTGGTCAGCCCCAGCATTTT.

J is TRBJ2-7 and V is TRBV6-5; 7 bases line up with TRBD2. With V trimmed by 6 bases and J by 1 base, 3 bases remained unmatched. This CDR3 is built from 13 residues. Germline V gene lookup returns CDR1 MNHEY and CDR2 SVGAGI. CDR3 coding DNA: TGTGCCAGCAGAAGTAGCGGGTCCTACGAGCAGTACTTC. Amino acid sequence: CASRSSGSYEQYF.

This chain joins TRBV9 and TRBJ2-7; 9 bases agree with TRBD1. There are 15 residues in the CDR3. J was trimmed by 7 bases and V by 2 bases; bases with no gene match: 10. Germline V gene data show CDR1 as SGDLS and CDR2 as YYNGEE. The CDR3 protein is CASSVGTGSEGEQYF. DNA of the CDR3: TGTGCCAGCAGCGTGGGGACAGGGAGTGAGGGGGAGCAGTACTTC.

Details on this clone: Additional DNA sequences in this sample encode the identical CDR3. The chain employs TRBV19 and TRBJ1-1; D not certain. This CDR3 has 13 amino acids. The V end was cut by 3 bases, the J end by 3 bases, with 8 bases between. Germline V lookup: CDR1 LNHDA, CDR2 SQIVND (reference sequence). The chain's CDR3 is CASSIVGDTEAFF. As DNA, the CDR3 is TGTGCCAGTAGTATTGTCGGGGACACTGAAGCTTTCTTT.

The chain carries TRBV6-2 or TRBV6-3 and TRBJ1-6; D uncertain. Between the trimmed V and J ends, which lost 2 bases and 6 bases, there was a span of 11 bases. Germline lookup yields CDR1 MNHEY and CDR2 SVGEGT. The CDR3 is 15 amino acids. Here the CDR3 reads CASSYRGIGNSPLHF. CDR3 DNA: TGTGCCAGCAGTTACCGCGGGATCGGTAATTCACCCCTCCACTTT.

The J gene is TRBJ2-3, the V gene TRBV19; 9 nucleotides line up with TRBD2. V gave up 4 bases and J gave up 2 bases; unmatched junction bases: 7. The CDR3 is 16 residues long. The germline CDR1 and CDR2 sequences are LNHDA and SQIVND (reference sequence). The DNA of the CDR3 is TGTGCCAGTAGTACCAGGACTAGCGTACTCACAGATACGCAGTATTTT. It translates to CASSTRTSVLTDTQYF.

This chain uses TRBV27 with TRBJ1-6, with a tentative D call TRBD1 (6 bases). CDR1 is MNHEY, CDR2 SMNVEV, per germline (reference sequence). V was cut by 6 bases and J by 10 bases, with 16 bases left in between. This CDR3 has 14 amino acids. The CDR3 DNA reads TGTGCCAGCAGGGGGGGACAAGGGGTATCACCCCTCCACTTT. It specifies CASRGGQGVSPLHF.

The chain recombines TRBV7-2 with TRBJ2-3, with TRBD2 matching 10 bases. Losses at the gene ends were 5 bases for V and 5 bases for J; bases not matched to a gene: 4. This CDR3 is built from 14 residues. CDR1 SGHTA and CDR2 FQGNSA come from the germline V gene. The CDR3 DNA follows: TGTGCCAGCAGCCCTAGCGGGGGCCGAGATACGCAGTATTTT. Translated, it gives CASSPSGGRDTQYF.

This clone was observed a few times. Sequence at one end of the junction differs from germline and may be a read error. This chain connects TRBV6-2 or TRBV6-3 to TRBJ1-2; tentatively, D is TRBD1 (6 bases). This CDR3 is built from 13 residues. The germline gives CDR1 MNHEY, CDR2 SVGEGT. CDR3 amino acids: CASSYKGHYGYTF. In DNA form, the CDR3 reads TGTGCCAGCAGTTATAAGGGACACTACGGCTACACCTTC.

This clone was recorded a few times. The chain is built from TRBV5-1 and TRBJ1-6; D gene ambiguous. Trimming removed 0 bases at V and 19 bases at J, with 17 bases between. CDR3 length: 13 amino acids. Germline V lookup: CDR1 SGHRS, CDR2 YFSETQ. The CDR3 sequence is CASSLDPKVTPHF. CDR3 sequence (DNA): TGCGCCAGCAGCTTGGACCCCAAAGTCACCCCTCACTTT.

The chain is built from TRBV18 and TRBJ1-6, with D possibly matching TRBD1 (5 bases). Trimming took off 6 bases at V and 8 bases at J, with 11 bases between the two ends. The germline CDR1 and CDR2 sequences are KGHSH and LQKENI. The CDR3 is 13 amino acids. This CDR3 is CASSGGLDSPLHF. CDR3 in DNA: TGTGCCAGCTCGGGGGGTTTAGATTCACCCCTCCACTTT.